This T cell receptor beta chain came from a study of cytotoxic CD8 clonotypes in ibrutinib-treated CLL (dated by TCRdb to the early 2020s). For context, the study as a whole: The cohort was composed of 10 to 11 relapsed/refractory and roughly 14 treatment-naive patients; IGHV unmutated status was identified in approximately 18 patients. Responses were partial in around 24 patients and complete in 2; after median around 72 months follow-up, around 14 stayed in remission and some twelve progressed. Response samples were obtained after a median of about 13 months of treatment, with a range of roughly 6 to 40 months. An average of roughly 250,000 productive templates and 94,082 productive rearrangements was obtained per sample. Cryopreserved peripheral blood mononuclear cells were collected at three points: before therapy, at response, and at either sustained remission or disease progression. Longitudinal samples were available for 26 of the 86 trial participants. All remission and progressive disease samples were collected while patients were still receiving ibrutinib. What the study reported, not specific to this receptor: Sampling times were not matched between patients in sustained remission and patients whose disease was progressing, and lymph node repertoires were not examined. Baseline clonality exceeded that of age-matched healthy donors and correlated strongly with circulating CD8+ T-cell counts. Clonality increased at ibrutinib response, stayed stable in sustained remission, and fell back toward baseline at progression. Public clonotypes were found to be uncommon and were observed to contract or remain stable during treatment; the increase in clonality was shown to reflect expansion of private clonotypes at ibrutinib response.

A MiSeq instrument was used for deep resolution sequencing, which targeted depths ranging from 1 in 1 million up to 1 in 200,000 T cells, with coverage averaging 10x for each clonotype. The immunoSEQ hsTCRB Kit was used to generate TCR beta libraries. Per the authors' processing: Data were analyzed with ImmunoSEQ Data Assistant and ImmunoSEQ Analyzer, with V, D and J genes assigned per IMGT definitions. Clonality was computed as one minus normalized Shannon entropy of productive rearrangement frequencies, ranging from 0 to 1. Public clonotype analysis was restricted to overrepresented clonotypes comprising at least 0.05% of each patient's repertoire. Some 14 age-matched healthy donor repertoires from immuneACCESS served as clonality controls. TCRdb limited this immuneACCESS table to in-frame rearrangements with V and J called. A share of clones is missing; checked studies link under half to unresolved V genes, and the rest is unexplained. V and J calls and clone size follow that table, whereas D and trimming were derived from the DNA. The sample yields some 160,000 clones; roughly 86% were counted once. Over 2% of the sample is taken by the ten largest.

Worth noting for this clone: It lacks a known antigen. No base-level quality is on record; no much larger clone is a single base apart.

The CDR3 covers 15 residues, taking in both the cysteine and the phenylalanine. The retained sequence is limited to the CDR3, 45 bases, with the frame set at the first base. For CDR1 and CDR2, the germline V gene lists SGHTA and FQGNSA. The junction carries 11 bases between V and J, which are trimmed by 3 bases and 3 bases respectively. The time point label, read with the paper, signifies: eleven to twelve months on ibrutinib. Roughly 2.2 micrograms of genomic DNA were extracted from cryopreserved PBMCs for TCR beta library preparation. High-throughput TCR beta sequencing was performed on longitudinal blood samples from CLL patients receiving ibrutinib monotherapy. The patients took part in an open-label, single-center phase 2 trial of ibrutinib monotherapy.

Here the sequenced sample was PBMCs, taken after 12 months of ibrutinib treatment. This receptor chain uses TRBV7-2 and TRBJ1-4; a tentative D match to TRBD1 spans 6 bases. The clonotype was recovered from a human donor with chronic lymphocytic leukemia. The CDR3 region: CASSLQGTANEKLFF. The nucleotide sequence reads TGTGCCAGCAGCTTGCAGGGGACGGCTAATGAAAAACTGTTTTTT.